The T cell receptor beta chain described here comes from a study of T cells after yellow fever vaccination. There are 14 residues in the CDR3. Looked up from germline, CDR1 is SNHLY and CDR2 is FYNNEI. Trimming removed 4 bases from V and 6 bases from J, with 12 bases in between. TCRdb redid the calling of the 5' RACE reads with MiXCR, one entry per CDR3 protein. The sample has about 350,000 distinct CDR3 sequences, 11% seen once. This clonotype appeared a few times. V gene TRBV2 combines with J gene TRBJ1-4, with D maybe TRBD1 (6 bases). This specimen was PBMCs, taken on the day of the first yellow fever vaccination. This receptor was identified in a man aged 18-30 years who received the YFV17D yellow fever vaccine. CDR3 coding DNA: TGTGCCAGCAGTGGCAGGGGCGGGGATGAAAAACTGTTTTTT. Translated: CASSGRGGDEKLFF.